Listed here are 19 T cell receptor beta chains from one sample, sequenced in a study of blood T cell repertoires in COVID-19. Profiling relied on immunoSEQ multiplex PCR, and the TCRdb table lists in-frame clones only, not all of them. The data hold around 310,000 clones, with roughly 86% observed a single time. The sequenced material came from PBMCs or T cells enriched from blood (not recorded which). The source is a woman younger than 45 who had recovered from COVID-19.

The V and J genes are TRBV28 and TRBJ1-5; 7 bases match TRBD1. The CDR3 consists of 14 residues. J lost 5 bases, V lost 5 bases, and 6 bases had no gene match. In germline, CDR1 is MDHEN, CDR2 SYDVKM. The CDR3 loop is CASSEGARDQPQHF. The CDR3 DNA follows: TGTGCCAGCAGTGAGGGGGCCAGGGATCAGCCCCAGCATTTT.

V and J are TRBV19 and TRBJ1-3; a possible D gene is TRBD1 (6 bases). CDR1 and CDR2 from the germline V gene are LNHDA and SQIVND (reference sequence). V was pared by 3 bases and J by 4 bases, with 16 bases between. The CDR3 runs to 16 residues. This CDR3 reads CASSISQGRSGNTIYF. DNA for the CDR3: TGTGCCAGTAGTATCTCCCAGGGGCGGTCCGGAAACACCATATATTTT.

CDR3 in amino acids: CASSISWRGNTEAFF. The CDR3 coding sequence is TGTGCCAGTAGTATTTCCTGGCGAGGGAATACTGAAGCTTTCTTT. The rearrangement uses TRBV19 and TRBJ1-1; D is unresolved. CDR1 and CDR2 from the germline V gene are LNHDA and SQIVND (reference sequence). Trimming removed 3 bases at V and 5 bases at J, with 16 bases between. The CDR3 consists of 15 residues.

The chain carries TRBV19 and TRBJ2-7; a weak D match, TRBD2 (6 bases). Germline values: CDR1 LNHDA, CDR2 SQIVND (reference sequence). This CDR3 region has 16 residues. The V end was cut by 1 base, the J end by 0 bases, with 13 bases between. CDR3 amino acids: CASSIGGGLYSYEQYF. The CDR3 DNA is TGTGCCAGTAGTATAGGGGGAGGACTGTACTCCTACGAGCAGTACTTC.

The chain joins TRBV3-1 (or the pseudogene TRBV3-2) to TRBJ2-2, with 13 positions matching TRBD2. This CDR3 contains 15 residues. Losses at the gene ends were 5 bases for V and 6 bases for J; bases not matched to a gene: 3. Germline CDR1 reads LGHDT; CDR2 reads YNNKEL (reference sequence). CDR3 loop: CASSSGLAGPGELFF. Written as DNA, the CDR3 is TGTGCCAGCAGCTCGGGACTAGCGGGACCCGGGGAGCTGTTTTTT.

This clone was observed many times. The chain links TRBV6-5 to TRBJ2-5; TRBD1 matches at 8 bases. Germline V gives CDR1 MNHEY, CDR2 SVGAGI. This CDR3 region has 14 residues. V trimming: 3 bases; J trimming: 4 bases; junction bases outside the gene matches: 4. The CDR3 region has the DNA TGTGCCAGCAGTTATAACAGGGGGATAGAGACCCAGTACTTC. It is translated as CASSYNRGIETQYF.

V usage is TRBV3-1 (or the pseudogene TRBV3-2) and J usage is TRBJ1-3; D gene ambiguous. CDR1 LGHDT and CDR2 YNNKEL come from the germline V gene (reference sequence). The ends were cut back, 8 bases at V and 3 bases at J, with 11 bases in the middle. The CDR3 extends over 13 amino acids. The CDR3 loop is CASQKSLGNTIYF. The CDR3, as DNA: TGTGCCAGCCAAAAGAGCCTTGGAAACACCATATATTTT.

The J gene is TRBJ1-5, the V gene TRBV6-6; D ambiguous. Germline CDR1 MNHNY, CDR2 SVGAGI (reference sequence). With 6 bases removed from V and 7 bases from J, the gap between germline ends came to 10 bases. This CDR3 has 12 residues. CDR3 amino acids: CASRQALQPQHF. The CDR3 nucleotides read TGTGCCAGCAGACAAGCGTTACAGCCCCAGCATTTT.

The rearrangement links TRBV7-2 to TRBJ2-3; D not certain. The CDR3 extends over 15 amino acids. Per germline, CDR1 SGHTA and CDR2 FQGNSA. Trimming stripped 5 bases from V and 3 bases from J, with 15 bases between. The CDR3 sequence is CASSILPGGTDTQYF. Here the CDR3 DNA reads TGTGCCAGCAGCATCCTCCCAGGTGGTACAGATACGCAGTATTTT. Variable domain in full (rest from reference TRBV7-2 and TRBJ2-3): GAGVSQSPSNKVTEKGKDVELRCDPISGHTALYWYRQSLGQGLEFLIYFQGNSAPDKSGLPSDRFSAERTGGSVSTLTIQRTQQEDSAVYLCASSILPGGTDTQYFGPGTRLTVL.

This clone was picked up one time. J is TRBJ1-3 and V is TRBV5-1; tentative D call: TRBD1 (5 bases). Germline CDR1 and CDR2: SGHRS and YFSETQ. V dropped 2 bases and J dropped 9 bases, with 12 bases sitting between them. The CDR3 is 13 residues long. CDR3 in DNA: TGCGCCAGCAGCTTCGGCGAAAGGGGCACCATATATTTT. It yields the protein CASSFGERGTIYF.

V gene TRBV19 combines with J gene TRBJ2-2; 7 bases align to TRBD2. Germline CDR1 is LNHDA and CDR2 is SQIVND (reference sequence). The V segment lost 6 bases and the J segment 6 bases; nucleotides outside the gene matches: 7. This CDR3 spans 14 amino acids. In DNA form, the CDR3 reads TGTGCCAGTAGAGAAGGCGGGAGTGCCGGGGAGCTGTTTTTT. It encodes CASREGGSAGELFF.

The genes are TRBV29-1 and TRBJ2-5; 8 bases map to TRBD2. The CDR3 is 12 amino acids. The V and J ends lost 7 bases and 5 bases, in that order; junction bases with no gene match: 6. In germline, CDR1 is SQVTM, CDR2 ANQGSEA. CDR3 sequence (DNA): TGCAGCGCAAGCGGGAGAGACGAGACCCAGTACTTC. As protein: CSASGRDETQYF.

The rearrangement joins TRBV29-1 to TRBJ2-5; 9 bases agree with TRBD1. V shed 6 bases and J 2 bases; nucleotides not matched to a gene: 7. The CDR3 runs to 14 residues. The germline gives CDR1 SQVTM, CDR2 ANQGSEA. DNA of the CDR3: TGCAGCGTCAAGACAGGGGGTTGGCAAGAGACCCAGTACTTC. As protein: CSVKTGGWQETQYF.

The chain couples TRBV4-2 to TRBJ1-6, with TRBD1 matching over 7 bases. This CDR3 contains 14 residues. V gave up 3 bases and J gave up 4 bases; unmatched junction bases: 0. Germline loops: CDR1 LGHNA, CDR2 YNFKEQ. CDR3 sequence reads: CASSQGQYNSPLHF. In DNA form, the CDR3 reads TGTGCCAGCAGCCAGGGACAGTATAATTCACCCCTCCACTTT.

The V call is TRBV27, the J call TRBJ2-1; D is perhaps TRBD2 (7 bases). CDR1 and CDR2 from the germline V gene are MNHEY and SMNVEV (reference sequence). Between the trimmed V and J ends, which lost 2 bases and 7 bases, there was a span of 18 bases. This CDR3 comprises 16 residues. This CDR3 reads CASSLGGWEGVNEQFF. CDR3 nucleotide sequence: TGTGCCAGCAGTTTAGGAGGGTGGGAGGGGGTGAATGAGCAGTTCTTC.

This clone was seen just once. The chain couples TRBV5-6 to TRBJ1-2; no definite D call. Germline V lookup: CDR1 SGHDT, CDR2 YYEEEE. Trimming left V 1 base short and J 8 bases short, with 15 bases between. The CDR3 spans 14 residues. As DNA, the CDR3 is TGTGCCAGCAGCTTGTACGGAATGACATACGGCTACACCTTC. It translates to CASSLYGMTYGYTF. Complete variable domain (other parts from reference TRBV5-6 and TRBJ1-2): DAGVTQSPTHLIKTRGQQVTLRCSPKSGHDTVSWYQQALGQGPQFIFQYYEEEERQRGNFPDRFSGHQFPNYSSELNVNALLLGDSALYLCASSLYGMTYGYTFGSGTRLTVV.

This chain connects TRBV10-3 to TRBJ1-3, with D perhaps matching TRBD1 (6 bases). Germline V gene data show CDR1 as ENHRY and CDR2 as SYGVKD. The CDR3 is made up of 16 amino acids. V shed 10 bases and J shed 0 bases, with 19 bases lying between them. The CDR3: CATASLQGISGNTIYF. As DNA, the CDR3 is TGTGCCACCGCCTCCCTACAGGGAATCTCTGGAAACACCATATATTTT.

The chain joins TRBV11-2 to TRBJ1-5, with 7 bases lining up with TRBD1. The CDR3 extends over 17 amino acids. V lost 2 bases, J lost 0 bases, and 7 bases stayed unmatched. CDR1 and CDR2 from the germline V gene are SGHAT and FQNNGV. This chain's CDR3 is CASSLTGTVNSNQPQHF. CDR3 DNA sequence: TGTGCCAGCAGCTTAACCGGGACAGTAAATAGCAATCAGCCCCAGCATTTT.

The chain combines TRBV19 with TRBJ1-2; D ambiguous. Between the trimmed V and J ends, which lost 3 bases and 2 bases, there was a span of 19 bases. The CDR3 length is 17 residues. Germline CDR1 LNHDA, CDR2 SQIVND (reference sequence). CDR3 coding DNA: TGTGCCAGTAGTATCAGTTTTTTTGGGCGGGCAAACTATGGCTACACCTTC. Amino acids: CASSISFFGRANYGYTF.